In this sample, the clone carrying this TCR beta chain turned up many times. TCRdb re-analysed the RT-PCR reads in MiXCR, keeping a single row per CDR3 protein. The repertoire holds around 700,000 distinct CDR3 sequences, with approximately 15% as singletons. Trimming stripped 4 bases from V and 5 bases from J, with 15 bases between. The CDR3 covers 13 residues. CDR1 is SQVTM and CDR2 is ANQGSEA in the germline V gene. The chain links TRBV29-1 to TRBJ2-7; a possible D gene is TRBD2 (5 bases). This sequence was found in a female donor in good health, serving as a healthy control. Specimen: memory CD4+ T cells from blood. In DNA form, the CDR3 reads TGCAGCGTTGTTCGGGTTGAGGGTGACGAGCAGTACTTC. Translation: CSVVRVEGDEQYF.